Each of the 20 T cell receptor beta chains below was sequenced from the same sample in a study of T cell clonality in common variable immunodeficiency. Only in-frame clones appear in the TCRdb table, and some are missing; sequencing was by immunoSEQ multiplex PCR. The data show some 50,000 clones, none appearing only once, with about 5.9% held by the ten largest. Sequenced: peripheral blood mononuclear cells. Receptor source: a person aged 18 to 75 in good health.

This clone occurred many times. The read terminates 3 residues before the CDR3 end, so the remaining end is supplied by the germline J gene. The V call is TRBV20-1, the J call TRBJ1-2; D not certain. Germline CDR1 and CDR2: DFQATT and SNEGSKA (reference sequence). The CDR3 covers 12 residues. The CDR3 protein is CSALDRPGGYTF. Incomplete CDR3 DNA: TGCAGTGCTCTCGACCGTCCGGGGGGC.

With respect to this clone: The CDR3 goes on 3 residues after the read ends, and that part is filled in from the germline J gene. V is TRBV30 and J is TRBJ2-4; D perhaps matches TRBD2 (5 bases). CDR3 length: 13 residues. Germline values: CDR1 GTSNPN, CDR2 SVGIG (reference sequence). The sequenced CDR3 bases are TGTGCCTGGAGTGTACTAGGTCCCTATGGT. Protein sequence: CAWSVLGPYG. The CDR3 reads in full as CAWSVLGPYGQYF.

This clone was seen repeatedly, ten times or more. The observed sequence ends 3 residues before the CDR3 terminus, with the missing tail filled in from the germline J gene. This chain joins TRBV5-1 and TRBJ2-5, with 12 bases aligning to TRBD2. Germline V lookup: CDR1 SGHRS, CDR2 YFSETQ. J lost 4 bases, V lost 0 bases, and 19 bases had no gene match. CDR3 size: 21 residues. The CDR3 here is CASSLDFGTSGPSGWGETQYF. The CDR3 DNA, read in part, is TGCGCCAGCAGCTTGGATTTTGGGACTAGCGGGCCAAGCGGTTGGGGAGAGACC.

This clone occurred many times. With the read ending 3 residues before the CDR3 end, the germline J gene is used to fill in that end. The chain couples TRBV20-1 to TRBJ2-5; 8 bases agree with TRBD2. The junction had 14 bases not matched to a gene; V was cut back by 6 bases and J by 5 bases. There are 15 residues in the CDR3. From germline, CDR1 is DFQATT and CDR2 SNEGSKA (reference sequence). The chain's CDR3 is CSATPVDRGGETQYF. Partial CDR3 DNA: TGCAGTGCGACGCCCGTCGATCGGGGGGGTGAGACC.

With respect to this clone: The read ends 3 residues early relative to the CDR3; the germline J gene fills the gap. The chain recombines TRBV7-2 with TRBJ1-2; possibly TRBD1 for D (5 bases). The CDR3 has 13 residues. Germline V gene sequence: CDR1 SGHTA, CDR2 FQGNSA. The CDR3 sequence is CASSPLRGGDYTF. The covered CDR3 bases are TGTGCCAGCAGCCCCTTGCGCGGAGGGGAC.

This clone was seen ten or more times. The read ends 3 residues before the CDR3 terminus; that terminus is restored from the germline J gene. The chain links TRBV6-4 to TRBJ2-1; a possible D gene is TRBD2 (7 bases). The CDR3 is 15 amino acids. V shed 2 bases and J shed 5 bases, with 13 bases lying between them. Germline CDR1 reads MRHNA; CDR2 reads SNTAGT. Partial CDR3 DNA: TGTGCCAGCAGTGACGACGGGGAGGGGGACAATGAG. As protein: CASSDDGEGDNE. The complete CDR3 sequence is CASSDDGEGDNEQFF.

This clone was found many times. The missing CDR3 end, 3 residues past where the read stops, is filled in from the germline J gene. V usage is TRBV29-1 and J usage is TRBJ1-3; D is uncertain. The CDR3 spans 13 residues. Germline V gene lookup returns CDR1 SQVTM and CDR2 ANQGSEA. V shed 6 bases and J shed 0 bases, with 9 bases lying between them. The CDR3 reads CSVAGSSGNTIYF. CDR3 DNA, as far as it was read: TGCAGCGTGGCAGGCAGCTCTGGAAACACC. The full variable domain, in which reference TRBV29-1 and TRBJ1-3 provide the parts outside the CDR3, is SAVISQKPSRDICQRGTSLTIQCQVDSQVTMMFWYRQQPGQSLTLIATANQGSEATYESGFVIDKFPISRPNLTFSTLTVSNMSPEDSSIYLCSVAGSSGNTIYFGEGSWLTVV.

There are many counts of this clone. The CDR3 end lies 3 residues beyond the end of the read and is filled in from the germline J gene. The chain employs TRBV30 and TRBJ2-5; 8 bases align to TRBD1. V was clipped by 8 bases and J by 2 bases; unmatched bases: 13. This CDR3 is 15 amino acids long. CDR1 is GTSNPN and CDR2 is SVGIG in the germline V gene (reference sequence). The covered CDR3 bases are TGTGCCGGCCTGTATCGACAGGGGATGCAAGAGACC. This gives the protein CAGLYRQGMQET. The complete CDR3 protein is CAGLYRQGMQETQYF.

This clone has a count of ten or more. The read is 3 residues too short to cover the CDR3 end, so that end is filled in from the germline J gene. The chain has TRBV6-2 or TRBV6-3 and TRBJ2-3; 7 bases are shared with TRBD2. The CDR3 spans 14 residues. V shed 5 bases, J shed 2 bases, and the junction held 4 bases outside the gene matches. From germline, CDR1 is MNHEY and CDR2 SVGEGT. Here the CDR3 reads CASSSGIPTDTQYF. The CDR3 bases that were read are TGTGCCAGCAGTAGCGGGATCCCCACAGATACG.

This clone was seen many times. CDR3 DNA, as far as it was read: TGTGCCAGCAGTTTCTCAGGGGTTCAGCCC. As protein: CASSFSGVQP. The full CDR3 sequence reads CASSFSGVQPQHF. The chain links TRBV12-3 or TRBV12-4 to TRBJ1-5, with D possibly TRBD1 on 6 matching bases. Sequencing ends 3 residues short of the CDR3 end; the germline J gene provides the rest. The V and J ends lost 3 bases and 6 bases respectively, with 9 bases between them. The CDR3 is 13 residues long.

The sample holds many counts of this clone. The read falls 3 residues short of the CDR3 end, and the missing part is taken from the germline J gene. The chain links TRBV5-1 to TRBJ1-2; D is possibly TRBD1 (5 bases). Germline loops: CDR1 SGHRS, CDR2 YFSETQ. This CDR3 has 15 amino acids. The CDR3 here is CASSSQTGVNGGYTF. CDR3 DNA (partial): TGCGCCAGCAGTTCTCAGACGGGGGTCAATGGAGGC.

CDR3 bases read: TGTGCCAGCTCACCGGGGGACTTCCCCAATGAC. Translation: CASSPGDFPND. The entire CDR3 protein reads CASSPGDFPNDYTF. J is TRBJ1-2 and V is TRBV18; maybe TRBD1 (5 bases). The read terminates 3 residues before the CDR3 end, so the remaining end is supplied by the germline J gene. Germline V lookup: CDR1 KGHSH, CDR2 LQKENI. This CDR3 comprises 14 residues.

This clone has ten or more counts. The read falls 3 residues short of the CDR3 end, and the missing part is taken from the germline J gene. This chain connects TRBV29-1 to TRBJ2-3, with a tentative D call TRBD2 (5 bases). The CDR3 totals 14 residues. Germline CDR1 and CDR2: SQVTM and ANQGSEA. CDR3 DNA (partial): TGCAGCGGGCACCGCCCCGGGGTAGTGGAGACG. Amino acid sequence: CSGHRPGVVET. The complete CDR3 reads CSGHRPGVVETQYF.

In its sample, this clone was seen many times. The CDR3 is cut off 3 residues early in the read; its end comes from the germline J gene. This chain connects TRBV20-1 to TRBJ2-3; 7 nucleotides match TRBD1. The germline gives CDR1 DFQATT, CDR2 SNEGSKA (reference sequence). V was pared by 6 bases and J by 2 bases, with 8 bases of the junction left unmatched. The CDR3 loop spans 14 amino acids. The sequenced CDR3 bases are TGCAGTGCACACCGGACAGGAAACACAGATACG. Translated, it gives CSAHRTGNTDT. The complete CDR3 reads CSAHRTGNTDTQYF.

To note about this clone: The read terminates 3 residues before the CDR3 end, so the remaining end is supplied by the germline J gene. This rearrangement joins TRBV6-2 or TRBV6-3 to TRBJ1-2, with a possible D match to TRBD1 (5 bases). Germline CDR1 is MNHEY and CDR2 is SVGEGT. This CDR3 spans 13 amino acids. CDR3 bases read: TGTGCCACCAAAGGGGTCCCCACCTACGAC. Protein: CATKGVPTYD. The whole CDR3 reads CATKGVPTYDYTF.

There are many counts of this clone. The read stops 3 residues short of the end of the CDR3; the missing end is completed from the germline J gene. The rearrangement links TRBV7-9 to TRBJ1-2; 7 bases are shared with TRBD1. This CDR3 contains 15 residues. CDR1 and CDR2 (germline): SEHNR, FQNEAQ (reference sequence). The DNA read from the CDR3 is TGTGCCAGCAGCTCGAAAGGGGGCGCGACGTTGGGC. Translated: CASSSKGGATLG. The full CDR3 sequence reads CASSSKGGATLGYTF.

As concerns this clone: The missing CDR3 end, 3 residues past where the read stops, is filled in from the germline J gene. The gene calls are TRBV7-2 and TRBJ2-4, with 8 nucleotides matching TRBD1. CDR3 length: 14 amino acids. Germline V CDR1 and CDR2: SGHTA, FQGNSA. The CDR3 bases that were read are TGTGCCAGCAGCAGTACCACAGGGGGAGATGGT. It codes for CASSSTTGGDG. The entire CDR3 sequence reads CASSSTTGGDGQYF.

This clone showed up many times. The read terminates 3 residues ahead of where the CDR3 ends, so the germline J gene completes it. This chain uses TRBV19 with TRBJ1-2, with D maybe TRBD1 (6 bases). The CDR3 is 13 amino acids. Germline V gives CDR1 LNHDA, CDR2 SQIVND (reference sequence). V lost 6 bases to trimming and J lost 3 bases, with 11 bases between them. CDR3 DNA (partial): TGTGCCAGTAGAGGACAGAGTTACTATGGC. Translating it yields CASRGQSYYG. The whole CDR3 protein reads CASRGQSYYGYTF. Drawing the rest from reference TRBV19 and TRBJ1-2, the complete variable domain is DGGITQSPKYLFRKEGQNVTLSCEQNLNHDAMYWYRQDPGQGLRLIYYSQIVNDFQKGDIAEGYSVSREKKESFPLTVTSAQKNPTAFYLCASRGQSYYGYTFGSGTRLTVV.

This clone came up many times. The read gets to within 3 residues of the CDR3 end, and the germline J gene fills in the rest. The chain joins TRBV20-1 to TRBJ2-5; 10 bases map to TRBD2. Germline CDR1 reads DFQATT; CDR2 reads SNEGSKA (reference sequence). The CDR3 is 16 amino acids. Unmatched junction bases numbered 5, after V lost 0 bases and J lost 1 base. CDR3 loop: CSARDRLAGLQETQYF. CDR3 DNA, as far as it was read: TGCAGTGCTAGAGATAGACTAGCGGGCCTCCAAGAGACC.

As for this clone: The CDR3 end lies 3 residues beyond the end of the read and is filled in from the germline J gene. This chain links TRBV5-4 with TRBJ2-5; 9 bases fit TRBD2. The CDR3 loop spans 16 amino acids. J was trimmed by 4 bases and V by 0 bases; bases with no gene match: 7. Germline CDR1 and CDR2: SGHNT and YYREEE (reference sequence). CDR3 amino acids: CASSLGLAGTPETQYF. The sequenced part of the CDR3 DNA is TGTGCCAGCAGCTTGGGGCTAGCGGGGACCCCAGAGACC.